This is a list of T cell receptor beta chains from one sample in a study of regulatory T cells in long-lasting Graves disease. One entry per CDR3 protein results from TCRdb running MiXCR on the multiplex PCR reads. The sample records 350,000 to 500,000 distinct CDR3 sequences, under 25% being singletons. Sequences were derived from peripheral blood mononuclear cells (PBMCs), sampled when the disease was refractory, from a patient treated with antithyroid drugs. The receptors derive from a female donor with Graves disease. Each CDR3 is given with its conserved first and last residue. Each record gives: D gene, clone size, J gene, CDR3 length, V gene, CDR3 protein, CDR3 DNA. The D gene is left open where the match is weak. Size values are once, few and many counts, or a class for expanded clones, and some rows have none.

d_call: -
clone_size: many
j_call: TRBJ1-1
cdr3_length: 15
v_call: TRBV12-3/TRBV12-4
cdr3_aa: CASSLMAGRNTEAFF
cdr3_nt: TGTGCCAGCAGTTTAATGGCAGGGAGGAACACTGAAGCTTTCTTT

d_call: -
clone_size: many
j_call: TRBJ1-2
cdr3_length: 14
v_call: TRBV3-1
cdr3_aa: CASSQDRPGHGYTF
cdr3_nt: TGTGCCAGCAGCCAAGATCGGCCAGGGCATGGCTACACCTTC

d_call: -
clone_size: many
j_call: TRBJ1-1
cdr3_length: 14
v_call: TRBV3-1
cdr3_aa: CASSHPDSMAEAFF
cdr3_nt: TGTGCCAGCAGCCATCCTGACAGTATGGCTGAAGCTTTCTTT

d_call: -
clone_size: -
j_call: TRBJ2-2
cdr3_length: 15
v_call: TRBV11-2
cdr3_aa: CASSFGGTSTGELFF
cdr3_nt: TGTGCCAGCAGCTTTGGGGGGACGAGCACCGGGGAGCTGTTTTTT

d_call: -
clone_size: -
j_call: TRBJ2-2
cdr3_length: 15
v_call: TRBV19
cdr3_aa: CASSIVAANTGELFF
cdr3_nt: TGTGCCAGTAGTATAGTCGCCGCGAACACCGGGGAGCTGTTTTTT

d_call: -
clone_size: many
j_call: TRBJ2-7
cdr3_length: 15
v_call: TRBV12-3/TRBV12-4
cdr3_aa: CASSPPGDPRYEQYF
cdr3_nt: TGTGCCAGCAGTCCCCCAGGGGACCCTAGGTACGAGCAGTACTTC

d_call: -
clone_size: -
j_call: TRBJ1-4
cdr3_length: 14
v_call: TRBV18
cdr3_aa: CASSPERVNEKLFF
cdr3_nt: TGTGCCAGCTCACCAGAGAGGGTAAATGAAAAACTGTTTTTT

d_call: -
clone_size: -
j_call: TRBJ1-1
cdr3_length: 15
v_call: TRBV9
cdr3_aa: CASSVSLREGTEAFF
cdr3_nt: TGTGCCAGCAGCGTAAGTCTCAGGGAGGGCACTGAAGCTTTCTTT

d_call: TRBD1
clone_size: few
j_call: TRBJ1-2
cdr3_length: 15
v_call: TRBV3-1
cdr3_aa: CASSQPGQEIYGYTF
cdr3_nt: TGTGCCAGCAGCCAACCAGGACAGGAGATATATGGCTACACCTTC

d_call: -
clone_size: many
j_call: TRBJ2-7
cdr3_length: 14
v_call: TRBV2
cdr3_aa: CASSVNRATYEQYF
cdr3_nt: TGTGCCAGCAGTGTTAACAGGGCGACCTACGAGCAGTACTTC

d_call: -
clone_size: many
j_call: TRBJ2-2
cdr3_length: 16
v_call: TRBV9
cdr3_aa: CASSVGTTPNTGELFF
cdr3_nt: TGTGCCAGCAGCGTAGGGACTACCCCGAACACCGGGGAGCTGTTTTTT

d_call: -
clone_size: many
j_call: TRBJ2-5
cdr3_length: 15
v_call: TRBV7-3
cdr3_aa: CASSPTPAEQETQYF
cdr3_nt: TGTGCCAGCAGCCCCACCCCAGCGGAGCAAGAGACCCAGTACTTC

d_call: -
clone_size: many
j_call: TRBJ2-5
cdr3_length: 13
v_call: TRBV20-1
cdr3_aa: CSARTPVHETQYF
cdr3_nt: TGCAGTGCGCGCACCCCCGTTCATGAGACCCAGTACTTC

d_call: TRBD1
clone_size: few
j_call: TRBJ2-5
cdr3_length: 19
v_call: TRBV4-1
cdr3_aa: CASSQDSPGGAGFQETQYF
cdr3_nt: TGCGCCAGCAGCCAAGATAGTCCAGGGGGCGCGGGCTTTCAAGAGACCCAGTACTTC

d_call: -
clone_size: many
j_call: TRBJ2-7
cdr3_length: 15
v_call: TRBV5-4
cdr3_aa: CASSSGGHRENEQYF
cdr3_nt: TGTGCCAGCAGCTCCGGAGGGCACAGGGAAAACGAGCAGTACTTC

d_call: TRBD2
clone_size: many
j_call: TRBJ2-7
cdr3_length: 15
v_call: TRBV3-1
cdr3_aa: CASSQFGEGMDEQYF
cdr3_nt: TGTGCCAGCAGCCAATTTGGGGAGGGTATGGACGAGCAGTACTTC

d_call: -
clone_size: -
j_call: TRBJ1-5
cdr3_length: 14
v_call: TRBV2
cdr3_aa: CASSGSGGNQPQHF
cdr3_nt: TGTGCCAGCAGTGGGTCAGGGGGCAATCAGCCCCAGCATTTT

d_call: -
clone_size: few
j_call: TRBJ1-1
cdr3_length: 16
v_call: TRBV5-8
cdr3_aa: CASSLGAGRRGTEAFF
cdr3_nt: TGTGCCAGCAGCTTAGGGGCTGGGCGCCGGGGCACTGAAGCTTTCTTT

d_call: TRBD1
clone_size: -
j_call: TRBJ2-5
cdr3_length: 15
v_call: TRBV20-1
cdr3_aa: CSAAWGQALGETQYF
cdr3_nt: TGCAGTGCTGCTTGGGGACAGGCCTTGGGGGAGACCCAGTACTTC

d_call: -
clone_size: -
j_call: TRBJ1-5
cdr3_length: 14
v_call: TRBV19
cdr3_aa: CASSIPRAGQPQHF
cdr3_nt: TGTGCCAGTAGTATCCCCCGGGCAGGCCAGCCCCAGCATTTT

d_call: -
clone_size: many
j_call: TRBJ2-5
cdr3_length: 15
v_call: TRBV2
cdr3_aa: CASSEGLATQGAQYF
cdr3_nt: TGTGCCAGCAGTGAAGGCCTAGCGACCCAAGGGGCCCAGTACTTC

d_call: -
clone_size: many
j_call: TRBJ1-1
cdr3_length: 14
v_call: TRBV20-1
cdr3_aa: CSARQGSMNTEAFF
cdr3_nt: TGCAGTGCTAGACAGGGGTCCATGAACACTGAAGCTTTCTTT